One sample yielded the 19 T cell receptor beta chains listed below, sequenced in a study of T cell responses to AZD1222 COVID-19 vaccine. Sequencing used immunoSEQ multiplex PCR; TCRdb keeps in-frame clones, though not all of them. Here the sample spans 150,000 to 200,000 clones, approximately 91% being singletons. This sample comprised peripheral blood, obtained on day 0 of AZD1222 vaccination. The receptor set was obtained from an adult in good health.

The V and J genes are TRBV18 and TRBJ1-2; D might be TRBD1 (5 bases). Germline values: CDR1 KGHSH, CDR2 LQKENI. V lost 6 bases and J 8 bases, leaving 16 bases between the germline ends. There are 13 residues in the CDR3. The CDR3 sequence: CASSETGGEGYTF. The CDR3 DNA sequence: TGTGCCAGCTCTGAGACCGGGGGGGAAGGCTACACCTTC.

This chain links TRBV7-9 with TRBJ1-5, with D maybe TRBD1 (6 bases). V was trimmed by 1 base and J by 8 bases, leaving 21 bases between them. Germline V gene sequence: CDR1 SEHNR, CDR2 FQNEAQ (reference sequence). The CDR3 loop spans 17 amino acids. The CDR3 coding sequence is TGTGCCAGCAGCTTAGGAGGGGGTACTACAGGGTGGAAGCCCCAGCATTTT. This sequence encodes CASSLGGGTTGWKPQHF.

The chain joins TRBV19 to TRBJ1-1, with a tentative D call TRBD1 (6 bases). The CDR3 spans 14 residues. CDR1 and CDR2 (germline): LNHDA, SQIVND (reference sequence). With 3 bases removed from V and 5 bases from J, the gap between germline ends came to 13 bases. CDR3 sequence: CASSMLGRGTEAFF. The CDR3 DNA reads as TGTGCCAGTAGTATGCTTGGGAGGGGGACTGAAGCTTTCTTT.

In this sample, this clone turned up once. This chain uses TRBV6-5 with TRBJ2-5; D is ambiguous. V was clipped by 3 bases and J by 5 bases, with 16 bases between them. The CDR3 length is 15 residues. Germline V lookup: CDR1 MNHEY, CDR2 SVGAGI. The CDR3 spells CASSYDGMALETQYF. CDR3 sequence (DNA): TGTGCCAGCAGTTATGATGGCATGGCCTTGGAGACCCAGTACTTC.

The chain uses TRBV11-2 and TRBJ2-3; D ambiguous. Trimming removed 1 base from V and 3 bases from J, with 8 bases in between. There are 14 residues in the CDR3. Germline CDR1 reads SGHAT; CDR2 reads FQNNGV. The CDR3 sequence: CASSLGRETDTQYF. The CDR3 region has the DNA TGTGCCAGCAGCTTAGGAAGGGAAACAGATACGCAGTATTTT.

This rearrangement joins TRBV6-5 to TRBJ1-2; TRBD1 is a possible D gene (6 bases). V lost 6 bases and J 7 bases, leaving 15 bases between the germline ends. The CDR3 is 13 residues long. Per germline, CDR1 MNHEY and CDR2 SVGAGI. The CDR3, as DNA: TGTGCCAGCAGACGACAGGCTGGGAGTGGCTACACCTTC. Its protein product is CASRRQAGSGYTF.

The gene calls are TRBV24-1 and TRBJ2-3, with 9 bases lining up with TRBD1. The V and J ends lost 1 base and 5 bases, in that order; junction bases with no gene match: 12. CDR1 is KGHDR, CDR2 SFDVKD, per germline. There are 18 residues in the CDR3. The CDR3 sequence: CATSDLGSTGGDLDTQYF. CDR3 DNA sequence: TGTGCCACCAGTGATTTAGGGTCGACAGGGGGGGACCTAGATACGCAGTATTTT.

The chain links TRBV6-5 to TRBJ1-2, with 9 bases lining up with TRBD1. CDR1 is MNHEY, CDR2 SVGAGI, per germline. Trimming at V came to 6 bases and at J to 7 bases, leaving 9 bases not matched to a gene. This CDR3 has 14 amino acids. CDR3 sequence (DNA): TGTGCCAGCAGGACCGAGGGACAGGGAGGTGGCTACACCTTC. This encodes CASRTEGQGGGYTF.

There are a few counts of this clone. This rearrangement joins TRBV7-5 to TRBJ1-1. TRBV7-5 is classified as a pseudogene. The CDR3 has 18 amino acids. In DNA, the CDR3 is TGTGCCAGAAGCTTAACCCCAGGCAGGGGGGGGAAGGGCACTGAAGCTTTCTTT. Encoded protein: CARSLTPGRGGKGTEAFF.

V is TRBV19 and J is TRBJ1-2; D is ambiguous. CDR1 and CDR2 from the germline V gene are LNHDA and SQIVND (reference sequence). The CDR3 runs 15 residues. V was clipped by 1 base and J by 4 bases, with 13 bases between them. The CDR3 loop reads CASSIGGKIGYGYTF. CDR3 bases: TGTGCCAGTAGTATAGGGGGTAAAATCGGCTATGGCTACACCTTC. The complete variable domain, with remaining parts taken from reference TRBV19 and TRBJ1-2, reads DGGITQSPKYLFRKEGQNVTLSCEQNLNHDAMYWYRQDPGQGLRLIYYSQIVNDFQKGDIAEGYSVSREKKESFPLTVTSAQKNPTAFYLCASSIGGKIGYGYTFGSGTRLTVV.

This rearrangement joins TRBV6-6 to TRBJ1-4; 9 nucleotides agree with TRBD1. V gave up 11 bases and J gave up 4 bases; unmatched junction bases: 8. Germline V gene lookup returns CDR1 MNHNY and CDR2 SVGAGI (reference sequence). The CDR3 extends over 14 amino acids. The CDR3 nucleotides are TGTGCCGCCGAACAGGGGGCACGTAATGAAAAACTGTTTTTT. It yields the protein CAAEQGARNEKLFF.

The V call is TRBV11-3, the J call TRBJ2-1; maybe TRBD2 (6 bases). Between the trimmed V and J ends, which lost 4 bases and 1 base, there was a span of 23 bases. The CDR3 is 19 residues long. Germline V lookup: CDR1 SGHNT, CDR2 YENEEA. The CDR3 sequence is CASSYETTGLPTSYNEQFF. Here the CDR3 DNA reads TGTGCCAGCAGCTATGAAACCACGGGACTCCCGACGTCCTACAATGAGCAGTTCTTC. Complete variable domain (other parts from reference TRBV11-3 and TRBJ2-1): EAGVVQSPRYKIIEKKQPVAFWCNPISGHNTLYWYLQNLGQGPELLIRYENEEAVDDSQLPKDRFSAERLKGVDSTLKIQPAELGDSAVYLCASSYETTGLPTSYNEQFFGPGTRLTVL.

Notes on this clone: Other DNA sequences in this specimen translate into the identical CDR3. The rearrangement uses TRBV6-2 or TRBV6-3 and TRBJ2-5; D gene unclear. V was shortened by 3 bases and J by 5 bases, with 7 bases between the two germline ends. The CDR3 has 12 amino acids. CDR1 is MNHEY, CDR2 SVGEGT, per germline. CDR3 in DNA: TGTGCCAGCAGTTATTCTGGGGAGACCCAGTACTTC. This sequence encodes CASSYSGETQYF.

The chain has TRBV30 and TRBJ1-5, with unresolved D. The CDR3 has 14 residues. V dropped 0 bases and J dropped 6 bases, with 12 bases sitting between them. Looked up from germline, CDR1 is GTSNPN and CDR2 is SVGIG (reference sequence). The chain's CDR3 is CAWSVLNDLQPQHF. The CDR3 DNA reads TGTGCCTGGAGTGTACTGAATGACCTTCAGCCCCAGCATTTT.

The chain recombines TRBV4-1 with TRBJ1-5; D gene uncertain. Germline CDR1 is MGHRA and CDR2 is YSYEKL. CDR3 length: 15 residues. V lost 1 base to trimming and J lost 0 bases, with 7 bases between them. Here the CDR3 DNA reads TGCGCCAGCAGCCAAGCCGCGGATAGCAATCAGCCCCAGCATTTT. It encodes CASSQAADSNQPQHF.

The chain uses TRBV5-1 and TRBJ1-5; D remains ambiguous. The CDR3 spans 15 residues. Germline V lookup: CDR1 SGHRS, CDR2 YFSETQ. Trimming shortened V by 0 bases and J by 1 base, and 8 bases separated the two germline ends. CDR3 sequence reads: CASSLGTGSNQPQHF. In DNA, the CDR3 is TGCGCCAGCAGCTTGGGAACGGGGAGCAATCAGCCCCAGCATTTT.

V and J are TRBV5-1 and TRBJ1-1; D perhaps matches TRBD1 (6 bases). Germline V gene sequence: CDR1 SGHRS, CDR2 YFSETQ. Trimming removed 4 bases from V and 5 bases from J, with 12 bases in between. CDR3 size: 13 residues. CDR3 coding DNA: TGCGCCAGCAGCCCCAGGGGATGGACTGAAGCTTTCTTT. Translated: CASSPRGWTEAFF.

This clone ranks as medium-sized. This chain uses TRBV28 with TRBJ2-7; 9 bases line up with TRBD1. The V gene's germline CDR1 is MDHEN and CDR2 SYDVKM. V shed 4 bases, J shed 4 bases, and the junction held 11 bases outside the gene matches. The CDR3 runs 16 residues. CDR3 DNA sequence: TGTGCCAGCAGTTACTACCTCCGGGACAGGGATTACGAGCAGTACTTC. Its protein product is CASSYYLRDRDYEQYF.

The chain combines TRBV7-2 with TRBJ2-3, with D tentatively TRBD1 (5 bases). CDR1 and CDR2 from the germline V gene are SGHTA and FQGNSA. The V and J ends lost 3 bases and 4 bases respectively, with 17 bases between them. The CDR3 is 16 amino acids. This CDR3 is CASSLHPAGIPDTQYF. CDR3 nucleotides: TGTGCCAGCAGCTTGCATCCGGCAGGGATCCCAGATACGCAGTATTTT.